The 17 T cell receptor beta chains reported below all come from one sample, sequenced in a study of tissue T cells after allogeneic stem cell transplantation (dated by TCRdb to between 2021 and 2024). Library prep was done by the immunoSEQ multiplex PCR assay. What TCRdb holds here is the immuneACCESS table cut down to in-frame rearrangements. Part of the clones is not present; checked against another copy, under half of the missing clones reflect an unresolved V gene, and the others are unexplained. Across this sample there are fewer than 3,000 clones, with around 40% seen only once. Of the sample, approximately 19% is held by the ten largest clones. The intended sense of this specimen's time point label: mouse harvest day 14 after allogeneic transplant. Each mouse graft, delivered by tail vein injection, combined 10^6 splenic CD5+ T cells with 10^7 T-cell-depleted bone marrow cells. Sequencing was performed on gut tissue. Receptor source: a female BALB/c mouse given C57BL/6 T cells with graft-versus-host disease after an allogeneic hematopoietic cell transplant.

A remark on this clone: The genes and germline here are from mouse. The CDR3 goes on 1 residue after the read ends, and that part is filled in from the germline J gene. The rearrangement joins TRBV26 to TRBJ2-5; D not certain. In germline, CDR1 is KGHPV, CDR2 FQNQEV (reference sequence). Deletions cut 3 bases from V and 3 bases from J, with 7 bases between. This CDR3 spans 13 amino acids. The CDR3 loop reads CASSLGRQDTQYF. The part of the CDR3 DNA that was read is TGTGCCAGCAGTCTAGGCAGGCAAGACACCCAGTAC.

Points on this clone: Gene names and germline match the mouse. The CDR3 region is CASSSGLATQYF. The part of the CDR3 DNA that was read is TGTGCCAGCAGCTCCGGACTGGCAACCCAGTAC. V is TRBV3 and J is TRBJ2-5; 7 bases are shared with TRBD2. The sequenced fragment ends 1 residue before the CDR3 boundary, so the rest is inferred from the germline J gene. J lost 9 bases, V lost 4 bases, and 4 bases had no gene match. Germline loops: CDR1 SNHLY, CDR2 FYNGKV (reference sequence). There are 12 residues in the CDR3.

This clone was seen just once. The genes are named according to mouse. The read gets to within 1 residue of the CDR3 end, and the germline J gene fills in the rest. The chain combines TRBV5 with TRBJ2-4; 7 nucleotides agree with TRBD1. This CDR3 spans 14 amino acids. The V and J ends lost 2 bases and 3 bases, in that order; junction bases with no gene match: 2. CDR1 is LGHNA and CDR2 is YNLKQL in the germline V gene (reference sequence). The CDR3 sequence: CASSQTGEQNTLYF. The CDR3 bases that were read are TGTGCCAGCAGCCAAACAGGGGAACAAAACACCTTGTAC.

By proportion, this clone is medium-sized. The germline and genes are mouse ones. The CDR3 goes on 1 residue after the read ends, and that part is filled in from the germline J gene. The V gene is TRBV13-1, the J gene TRBJ2-7; 8 bases are shared with TRBD2. This CDR3 region has 14 residues. Per the germline V gene, CDR1 is NSHNY and CDR2 is SYGAGN. The V and J ends lost 0 bases and 4 bases, in that order; junction bases with no gene match: 3. The sequenced part of the CDR3 DNA is TGTGCCAGCAGTGATGCAACTGGGGGATATGAACAGTAC. Its translation is CASSDATGGYEQY. The whole CDR3 sequence reads CASSDATGGYEQYF.

Comment on this clone: Gene names and germline match the mouse. With the read ending 1 residue before the CDR3 end, the germline J gene is used to fill in that end. V usage is TRBV13-2 and J usage is TRBJ2-5; D tentatively fits TRBD1 or TRBD2 (5 bases each). The CDR3 loop spans 16 amino acids. The ends were cut back, 1 base at V and 0 bases at J, with 12 bases in the middle. Germline loops: CDR1 NNHNN, CDR2 SYGAGS (reference sequence). This chain's CDR3 is CASGDLRGRNQDTQYF. The sequenced part of the CDR3 DNA is TGTGCCAGCGGTGATCTCCGGGGACGTAACCAAGACACCCAGTAC.

This clone is deemed large. Genes and germline come from the mouse. The read falls 1 residue short of the CDR3 end, and the missing part is taken from the germline J gene. V gene TRBV26 combines with J gene TRBJ1-3; D uncertain. The V end lost 3 bases, the J end lost 0 bases, and 6 bases lay between the germline ends. The CDR3 is 14 amino acids. Germline V gene lookup returns CDR1 KGHPV and CDR2 FQNQEV (reference sequence). CDR3 amino acids: CASSLANSGNTLYF. Partial CDR3 DNA: TGTGCCAGCAGTCTAGCAAATTCTGGAAATACGCTCTAT.

In its sample, this clone is large. The gene names here belong to mouse. The read falls 1 residue short of the CDR3 end, and the missing part is taken from the germline J gene. The chain recombines TRBV23 with TRBJ1-1. The germline CDR1 and CDR2 sequences are KGHTA and FQNQQP. The CDR3 totals 13 residues. Incomplete CDR3 DNA: TGCTCCAGCAGTCAACAGGGTGGGGGAGAAGTCTTC. It is translated as CSSSQQGGGEVF. The entire CDR3 reads CSSSQQGGGEVFF.

This clone was seen a handful of times. Gene names are the mouse ones. From the germline J gene comes the end of the CDR3, since the read stops 1 residue before it. The chain couples TRBV5 to TRBJ2-7, with TRBD2 matching 8 bases. There are 14 residues in the CDR3. Germline assignment: CDR1 LGHNA and CDR2 YNLKQL (reference sequence). Losses at the gene ends were 4 bases for V and 4 bases for J; bases not matched to a gene: 6. This CDR3 is CASSPGGLIYEQYF. The CDR3 DNA, read in part, is TGTGCCAGCAGCCCTGGGGGGCTCATTTATGAACAGTAC.

By share of the sample, this clone is medium-sized. The genes and germline here are from mouse. The read ends 1 residue early relative to the CDR3; the germline J gene fills the gap. The V and J genes are TRBV29 and TRBJ1-2; D gene uncertain. The germline V and J ends were trimmed by 0 bases and 3 bases, with 5 bases remaining between them. The germline CDR1 and CDR2 sequences are MSHET and SYDVDS. This CDR3 is built from 13 residues. This chain's CDR3 is CASSLSQYSDYTF. CDR3 DNA (partial): TGTGCTAGCAGTTTATCCCAGTACTCCGACTACACC.

By share, this clone ranks as medium-sized. All gene names here are mouse names. The missing CDR3 end, 1 residue past where the read stops, is filled in from the germline J gene. The rearrangement joins TRBV31 to TRBJ2-7; 8 positions agree with TRBD1. Germline CDR1 and CDR2: GKSSPN and SITVG. The CDR3 has 13 residues. J gave up 6 bases and V 3 bases, and 7 bases lay outside the gene matches. The sequenced CDR3 bases are TGTGCCTGGAGCCTCGGAGACAGGGGTGAACAGTAC. Translating it yields CAWSLGDRGEQY. The CDR3 reads in full as CAWSLGDRGEQYF.

Only a few counts were recorded for this clone. The gene names given are mouse names. The read falls 1 residue short of the CDR3 end, and the missing part is taken from the germline J gene. V gene TRBV12-1 combines with J gene TRBJ1-2; 10 nucleotides match TRBD1. Germline CDR1 SGHSN, CDR2 HYEKVE. Trimming took 2 bases from V and 2 from J; bases not matched to a gene: 1. The CDR3 totals 14 residues. CDR3 DNA (partial): TGTGCCAGCTCTCCGGGACAGGGGAACTCCGACTACACC. It encodes CASSPGQGNSDYT. The whole CDR3 sequence reads CASSPGQGNSDYTF.

This clone was counted a few times. Gene names denote mouse genes. The part of the CDR3 DNA that was read is TGTGCCAGCAGAGGACAGGGGATTTATGAACAGTAC. As protein: CASRGQGIYEQY. The full CDR3 reads CASRGQGIYEQYF. The rearrangement links TRBV3 to TRBJ2-7; 9 bases are shared with TRBD1. The read terminates 1 residue ahead of where the CDR3 ends, so the germline J gene completes it. The CDR3 spans 13 residues. V dropped 6 bases and J dropped 4; count of bases not matched to a gene: 4. The V gene's germline CDR1 is SNHLY and CDR2 FYNGKV (reference sequence).

A word on this clone: These gene names are mouse names. The CDR3 extends 1 residue past the end of the read, so its final part is completed from the germline J gene. V gene TRBV26 combines with J gene TRBJ1-1; D ambiguous. The germline V gene encodes CDR1 KGHPV and CDR2 FQNQEV (reference sequence). V lost 2 bases and J 3 bases, leaving 4 bases between the germline ends. This CDR3 spans 12 amino acids. The CDR3 bases that were read are TGTGCCAGCAGTCTGCAATACACAGAAGTCTTC. Protein: CASSLQYTEVF. The whole CDR3 region reads CASSLQYTEVFF.

Turning to this clone: Gene names and germline refer to mouse. The CDR3 end lies 1 residue beyond the end of the read and is filled in from the germline J gene. V is TRBV13-2 and J is TRBJ2-7, with 7 nucleotides matching TRBD1. The CDR3 is made up of 15 amino acids. V lost 7 bases and J lost 0; bases outside the gene matches: 10. The germline V gene has CDR1 NNHNN and CDR2 SYGAGS (reference sequence). CDR3 DNA, as far as it was read: TGTGCCAGCAGTACCAGACAGGGAAGCTCCTATGAACAGTAC. It specifies CASSTRQGSSYEQY. The full CDR3 reads CASSTRQGSSYEQYF.

This clone ranks as large. The germline and genes are mouse ones. Read data end 1 residue before the CDR3 end; the end is taken from the germline J gene. The chain has TRBV26 and TRBJ2-3; D unresolved. CDR3 length: 14 residues. Germline loops: CDR1 KGHPV, CDR2 FQNQEV (reference sequence). Between the trimmed V and J ends, which lost 2 bases and 4 bases, there was a span of 10 bases. CDR3 DNA, as far as it was read: TGTGCCAGCAGTCTGGGGCAGGTCTCAGAAACGCTGTAT. Amino acid sequence: CASSLGQVSETLY. The full CDR3 protein reads CASSLGQVSETLYF.

Concerning this clone: Gene names and germline match the mouse. The read ends 1 residue early relative to the CDR3; the germline J gene fills the gap. The J gene is TRBJ2-3, the V gene TRBV4; 7 nucleotides match TRBD1. CDR1 is LGHDT, CDR2 YNNKQL, per germline (reference sequence). CDR3 length: 16 amino acids. The V gene end was trimmed by 4 bases and the J gene end by 0 bases; junction bases not matched to a gene: 7. The CDR3 protein is CASSSFGTASAETLYF. The CDR3 bases that were read are TGTGCCAGCAGCTCCTTCGGGACAGCTAGTGCAGAAACGCTGTAT. Drawing the rest from reference TRBV4 and TRBJ2-3, the complete variable domain is ETAVFQTPNYHVTQVGNEVSFNCKQTLGHDTMYWYKQDSKKLLKIMFSYNNKQLIVNETVPRRFSPQSSDKAHLNLRIKSVEPEDSAVYLCASSSFGTASAETLYFGSGTRLTVL.

For this clone: Mouse names are used for the genes. The CDR3 goes on 1 residue after the read ends, and that part is filled in from the germline J gene. The chain carries TRBV16 and TRBJ1-1; D is uncertain. Germline assignment: CDR1 SGHSA and CDR2 FRNQAP. V was trimmed by 1 base and J by 1 base, leaving 4 bases between them. CDR3 length: 13 amino acids. The CDR3 loop is CASSLGGNTEVFF. CDR3 bases read: TGTGCAAGCAGCTTAGGGGGGAACACAGAAGTCTTC.